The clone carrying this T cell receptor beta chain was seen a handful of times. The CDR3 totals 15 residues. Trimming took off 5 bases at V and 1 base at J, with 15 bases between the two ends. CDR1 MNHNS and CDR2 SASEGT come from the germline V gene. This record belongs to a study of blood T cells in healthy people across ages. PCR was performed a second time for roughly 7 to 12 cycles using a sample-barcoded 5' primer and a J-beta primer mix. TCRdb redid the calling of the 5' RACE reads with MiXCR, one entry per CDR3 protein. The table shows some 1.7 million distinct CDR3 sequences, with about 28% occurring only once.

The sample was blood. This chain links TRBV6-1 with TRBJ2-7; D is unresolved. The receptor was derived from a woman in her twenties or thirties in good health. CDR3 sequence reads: CASSLFKERSYEQYF. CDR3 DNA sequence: TGTGCCAGCAGTCTCTTTAAGGAGAGATCCTACGAGCAGTACTTC.